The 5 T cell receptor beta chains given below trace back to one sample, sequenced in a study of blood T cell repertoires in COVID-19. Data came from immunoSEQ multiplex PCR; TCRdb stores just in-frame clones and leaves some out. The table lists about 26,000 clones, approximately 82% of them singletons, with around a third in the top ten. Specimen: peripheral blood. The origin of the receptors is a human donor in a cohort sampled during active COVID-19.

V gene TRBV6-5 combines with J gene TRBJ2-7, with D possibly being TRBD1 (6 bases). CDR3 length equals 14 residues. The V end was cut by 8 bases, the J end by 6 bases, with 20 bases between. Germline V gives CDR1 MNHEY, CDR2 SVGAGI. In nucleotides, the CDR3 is TGTGCCAGCGCTCGGGCAGGGGAAACCCCCGAGCAGTACTTC. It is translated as CASARAGETPEQYF.

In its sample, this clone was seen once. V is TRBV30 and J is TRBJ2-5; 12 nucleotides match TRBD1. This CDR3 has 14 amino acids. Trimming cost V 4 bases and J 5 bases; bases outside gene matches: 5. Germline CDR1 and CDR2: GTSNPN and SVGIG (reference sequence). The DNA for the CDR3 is TGTGCCTGGACCCGGGACAGGGGGCAGGAGACCCAGTACTTC. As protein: CAWTRDRGQETQYF.

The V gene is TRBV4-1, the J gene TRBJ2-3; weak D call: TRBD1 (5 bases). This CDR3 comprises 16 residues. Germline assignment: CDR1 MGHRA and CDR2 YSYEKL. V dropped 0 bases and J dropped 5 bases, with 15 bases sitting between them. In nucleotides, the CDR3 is TGCGCCAGCAGCCAAGATGTCACAGGATCGGGAGATACGCAGTATTTT. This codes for CASSQDVTGSGDTQYF.

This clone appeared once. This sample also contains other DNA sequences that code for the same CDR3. The CDR3 nucleotides read TGTGCCAGCAGCTTGGTCGGGAGAGGAACTAATGAAAAACTGTTTTTT. This translates into CASSLVGRGTNEKLFF. This sequence joins TRBV5-6 and TRBJ1-4; no definite D call. Trimming removed 0 bases from V and 1 base from J, with 10 bases in between. The CDR3 sequence is 16 residues long. The V gene's germline CDR1 is SGHDT and CDR2 YYEEEE.

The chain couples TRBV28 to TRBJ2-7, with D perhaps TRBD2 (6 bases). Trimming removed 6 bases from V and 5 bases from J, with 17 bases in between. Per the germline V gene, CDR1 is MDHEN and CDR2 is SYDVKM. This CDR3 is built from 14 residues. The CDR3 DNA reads TGTGCCAGCAGGGAACCCGGGACTGGTAACGAGCAGTACTTC. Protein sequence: CASREPGTGNEQYF.